This T cell receptor beta chain was found in a study of beta chain features in type 1 diabetes. This clone was detected a few times. TCRB transcripts that were expressed got sequenced, as all of the isolated RNA had been reverse transcribed. Clones were read by immunoSEQ multiplex PCR, and TCRdb kept only the in-frame ones, dropping some. The sample holds about 290,000 clones, around 7.8% seen once. The CDR3 covers 16 residues. Germline V gene sequence: CDR1 WSHSY, CDR2 SAAADI. Trimming at V came to 2 bases and at J to 9 bases, leaving 11 bases not matched to a gene. The receptor comes from a woman aged 18-35 years in good health. The specimen sequenced was central memory CD4+ T cells from blood. The chain employs TRBV10-2 and TRBJ2-3, with 10 nucleotides matching TRBD2. The CDR3 here is CASSEILLAGHHTQYF. The CDR3 coding sequence is TGCGCCAGCAGTGAGATCCTACTAGCGGGGCATCACACGCAGTATTTT.